Described below is a single T cell receptor beta chain sequence and its context. Original processing notes: By means of reference gene primer amplification, nucleated cell counts were estimated. Repertoires were generated with immunoSEQ multiplex PCR, while TCRdb's copy carries only in-frame clones and drops some. The D gene and trimming were derived from the DNA, and the V and J assignments and clone size from that table. The table shows under 75,000 clones, with around 86% occurring only once. These data are taken from a study of blood T cell repertoires in COVID-19. The overall study: Sites in the United States, Italy and Spain provided acute and convalescent COVID-19 samples. PBMCs, B-cell-depleted T cells, or T cells were the source of the cDNA or gDNA that made up the material.

The specimen sequenced was peripheral blood. This TCR derives from a man aged 25-45 years with acute or convalescent COVID-19.

In DNA form, the CDR3 reads TGCAGTGCTAGTCGCCTGCGGAGCGGGAGCTACGAGCAGTACTTC. This sequence encodes CSASRLRSGSYEQYF. The rearrangement uses TRBV20-1 and TRBJ2-7; 8 bases line up with TRBD2. CDR1 DFQATT and CDR2 SNEGSKA come from the germline V gene (reference sequence). The V segment lost 3 bases and the J segment 3 bases; nucleotides outside the gene matches: 10. The CDR3 consists of 15 residues.